Given below is one T cell receptor beta chain in context. Its antigen is not known. This likely comes from a read error, as the CDR3 has no conserved phenylalanine or tryptophan at its end. Bulk tissue was left unsorted, and RNA and DNA were co-extracted from 20-30 mg of it. This sample is part of a study of tumor-infiltrating lymphocytes in primary liver carcinoma. Notes on the study in general: For tumor-adjacent and tumor-blood pairs, overlap was less than that seen for tumor region pairs.

cDNA specific to TCR beta was made from 450 to 650 ng of total RNA, with a constant-region primer employed for priming. Slightly modified ARM-PCR with three nested multiplex PCR rounds yielded TCR beta libraries. TRBV1-TRBV30 forward primers and a C-beta reverse primer were used in the first two PCR rounds, which each ran for about 11 cycles. TCRdb ran MiXCR on the multiplex PCR reads and lists one entry per CDR3 protein. The profile shows nearly 50,000 distinct CDR3 sequences, 70% to 75% of them singletons. The CDR3 length is 17 residues. Germline loops: CDR1 SGHAT, CDR2 FQNNGV. Sequencing used liver tumor tissue from sampling region 3. Noted subset: tumor region T3, left-lateral pole. This clonotype was obtained from a man aged 35 to 55 with primary liver carcinoma and hepatitis B virus infection. The chain combines TRBV11-2 with TRBJ2-5; possibly TRBD1 for D (6 bases). The CDR3 DNA sequence: TGTGTCAGCAGCTTAGTCAGTGGGGGCAGTCGGCAAGAGTCCCAGTACTAC. Translating it yields CVSSLVSGGSRQESQYY.